What follows describes a single T cell receptor beta chain. Its antigen remains unidentified. The time point was: cycle 4 day 1 (C4D1), after 6 weeks of nivolumab. With no exception, relapse followed autologous stem cell transplantation in all patients, and brentuximab vedotin exposure varied. Repertoires were generated with immunoSEQ multiplex PCR, while TCRdb's copy carries only in-frame clones and drops some. This table holds roughly 51,000 clones, about 80% found once. This specimen comes from a study of PD-1 blockade in classical Hodgkin lymphoma. Whole-study context: The study gave patients nivolumab 3 mg/kg intravenously every 2 weeks.

Whole-study findings and limits: Later analyses included only patients treated at least 1 year post-ASCT. Relapsed/refractory patients reportedly had lower baseline diversity than newly diagnosed patients.

The source material was peripheral blood mononuclear cells (PBMCs), sampled before the fourth cycle of nivolumab. The sequence was obtained from a human donor with classical Hodgkin lymphoma.

The DNA for the CDR3 is TGTGCCAGTAGTAGTGGGAGGAGGCAGCCCCAGCATTTT. It specifies CASSSGRRQPQHF. V and J are TRBV19 and TRBJ1-5; D not resolved. The V gene lost 4 bases and the J gene lost 7 bases, with 11 bases spanning the gap. The CDR3 is made up of 13 amino acids. Germline lookup yields CDR1 LNHDA and CDR2 SQIVND (reference sequence).